Listed below are T cell receptor beta chains from one sample, sequenced in a study of CD8 T cells in ankylosing spondylitis. TCRdb analysed the 5' RACE reads with MiXCR anew, one entry per CDR3 protein. The sample holds about 25,000 distinct CDR3 sequences, roughly 2.5% seen once. Sequenced material: blood, either unsorted or a sorted T cell fraction (not recorded which). Receptor source: a female donor with ankylosing spondylitis or in good health (not recorded which). The CDR3 runs from the conserved cysteine through the conserved F or W. D genes are given only for firm matches. The size field reads once, few, many, or a class for an expanded clone.

many	TRBV9	-	TRBJ1-4	CASSVERGINEKLFF	TGTGCCAGCAGCGTAGAGCGGGGGATTAATGAAAAACTGTTTTTT
many	TRBV9	TRBD2	TRBJ2-3	CASSVALAGGFKQYF	TGTGCCAGCAGCGTAGCACTAGCGGGGGGGTTTAAGCAGTATTTT
many	TRBV9	-	TRBJ2-2	CASSGRTLNTGELFF	TGTGCCAGCAGCGGCAGGACACTCAACACCGGGGAGCTGTTTTTT
many	TRBV9	TRBD2	TRBJ2-1	CASSVGGLAGAPQFF	TGTGCCAGCAGCGTAGGAGGACTAGCGGGAGCTCCGCAGTTCTTC
many	TRBV9	-	TRBJ2-5	CASSPSGVKPYQETQYF	TGTGCCAGCAGCCCCAGTGGGGTTAAGCCGTACCAAGAGACCCAGTACTTC
many	TRBV9	TRBD2	TRBJ2-3	CASSARLAGVGDTQYF	TGTGCCAGCAGCGCCCGACTAGCGGGGGTAGGGGATACGCAGTATTTT
many	TRBV9	TRBD2	TRBJ2-1	CASSVGLAGGLAYNEQFF	TGTGCCAGCAGCGTAGGGCTAGCGGGGGGACTCGCCTACAATGAGCAGTTCTTC
many	TRBV9	-	TRBJ1-5	CASSVEGQSNQPQHF	TGTGCCAGCAGCGTAGAGGGACAAAGCAATCAGCCCCAGCATTTT
many	TRBV9	-	TRBJ2-1	CASSVATGAGGMYNEQFF	TGTGCCAGCAGCGTAGCTACTGGGGCCGGGGGTATGTACAATGAGCAGTTCTTC
many	TRBV9	TRBD2	TRBJ2-7	CASSPTGTSGYEQYF	TGTGCCAGCAGCCCCACGGGGACTAGCGGCTACGAGCAGTACTTC
many	TRBV9	-	TRBJ2-2	CASTVGPGGYNTGELFF	TGTGCCAGCACCGTAGGACCTGGGGGGTATAACACCGGGGAGCTGTTTTTT
many	TRBV9	-	TRBJ2-5	CASSVSSYRAGGEETQYF	TGTGCCAGCAGCGTATCCTCTTACAGGGCGGGTGGGGAGGAGACCCAGTACTTC
many	TRBV9	-	TRBJ1-2	CASSVAQVPNYGYTF	TGTGCCAGCAGCGTAGCCCAGGTTCCTAACTATGGCTACACCTTC
many	TRBV9	-	TRBJ1-2	CASSVALGEYYGYTF	TGTGCCAGCAGCGTAGCACTGGGGGAGTACTATGGCTACACCTTC
many	TRBV9	-	TRBJ2-2	CASSVGGTSTGELFF	TGTGCCAGCAGCGTAGGCGGCACGAGCACCGGGGAGCTGTTTTTT
few	TRBV9	TRBD1	TRBJ1-2	CASSVGLDRGQSNYGYTF	TGTGCCAGCAGCGTAGGCCTCGACAGGGGGCAATCTAACTATGGCTACACCTTC
many	TRBV9	TRBD2	TRBJ2-2	CASSGGTGTSGTGELFF	TGTGCCAGCAGCGGGGGAACCGGGACTAGCGGCACCGGGGAGCTGTTTTTT
many	TRBV9	-	TRBJ2-7	CASSTADSYEQYF	TGTGCCAGCAGTACGGCCGACTCCTACGAGCAGTACTTC
many	TRBV9	TRBD2	TRBJ2-2	CASRTSGVNTGELFF	TGTGCCAGCAGGACTAGCGGGGTGAACACCGGGGAGCTGTTTTTT
many	TRBV9	-	TRBJ1-1	CASSASGQNTEAFF	TGTGCCAGCAGCGCCTCGGGACAGAACACTGAAGCTTTCTTT
many	TRBV9	-	TRBJ2-5	CASSVARSPQETQYF	TGTGCCAGCAGCGTAGCCAGGTCCCCTCAAGAGACCCAGTACTTC
many	TRBV9	-	TRBJ2-1	CASSPAGLYNEQFF	TGTGCCAGCAGCCCAGCTGGCCTCTACAATGAGCAGTTCTTC
large	TRBV9	-	TRBJ2-2	CASSVGGANTGELFF	TGTGCCAGCAGCGTTGGCGGGGCGAACACCGGGGAGCTGTTTTTT
many	TRBV9	TRBD2	TRBJ2-7	CASSRDRATSGGAASEQYF	TGTGCCAGCAGCAGGGACAGGGCCACTAGCGGGGGGGCCGCTTCCGAGCAGTACTTC
many	TRBV9	TRBD1	TRBJ1-6	CASSGSGTGGNSPLHF	TGTGCCAGCAGCGGCTCGGGGACAGGAGGAAACTCACCCCTCCACTTT
many	TRBV9	-	TRBJ1-6	CASSVGDSPLHF	TGTGCCAGCAGTGTGGGGGATTCACCCCTCCACTTT
many	TRBV9	-	TRBJ2-5	CASSVDGVGKTQYF	TGTGCCAGCAGCGTAGATGGCGTGGGTAAGACCCAGTACTTC
many	TRBV9	TRBD2	TRBJ2-5	CASSLMKTSGQETQYF	TGTGCCAGCAGCCTAATGAAGACTAGCGGTCAAGAGACCCAGTACTTC
many	TRBV9	TRBD2	TRBJ2-7	CASSSGTSGYEQYF	TGTGCCAGCAGCTCCGGGACTAGCGGCTACGAGCAGTACTTC
many	TRBV9	TRBD1	TRBJ2-3	CASSPRDRYTDTQYF	TGTGCCAGCAGCCCAAGGGACAGATACACAGATACGCAGTATTTT
many	TRBV9	-	TRBJ2-7	CASSVGSGTPLYEQYF	TGTGCCAGCAGCGTAGGTTCCGGGACGCCCCTCTACGAGCAGTACTTC
many	TRBV9	-	TRBJ2-5	CASSLEETQYF	TGTGCCAGCAGCCTCGAAGAGACCCAGTACTTC
many	TRBV9	-	TRBJ2-1	CASHRDSQGGEQFF	TGTGCCAGCCACCGGGACTCCCAAGGCGGTGAGCAGTTCTTC
many	TRBV9	-	TRBJ2-3	CASSKTPNTDTQYF	TGTGCCAGCAGCAAGACTCCCAACACAGATACGCAGTATTTT
many	TRBV9	TRBD2	TRBJ2-5	CASSPGGGGESAQYF	TGTGCCAGCAGCCCAGGTGGGGGGGGGGAATCAGCCCAGTACTTC